These 13 T cell receptor beta chains share one sample of origin, sequenced in a study of blood T cell repertoires in COVID-19. Sequencing used immunoSEQ multiplex PCR; TCRdb keeps in-frame clones, though not all of them. The sample holds approximately 190,000 clones, nearly 90% seen once. Sequenced input: peripheral blood. Source of these receptors: a man between 60 and 75 years old with active or convalescent COVID-19.

A single count supports this clone. This chain connects TRBV5-6 to TRBJ1-2; the match to TRBD1 covers 7 bases. The CDR3 is made up of 16 amino acids. CDR1 SGHDT and CDR2 YYEEEE come from the germline V gene. Unmatched junction bases numbered 10, after V lost 2 bases and J lost 3 bases. The CDR3 here is CASSFETTGLDYGYTF. Here the CDR3 DNA reads TGTGCCAGCAGCTTTGAGACGACAGGGCTGGACTATGGCTACACCTTC.

V and J are TRBV10-1 and TRBJ1-5, with D unclear. Between the trimmed V and J ends, which lost 2 bases and 3 bases, there was a span of 5 bases. The CDR3 is 13 residues long. Germline CDR1 and CDR2: WNHNN and SYGVQD (reference sequence). CDR3 sequence reads: CASSETYNQPQHF. The CDR3 DNA follows: TGCGCCAGCAGTGAGACCTACAATCAGCCCCAGCATTTT.

This chain uses TRBV7-7 with TRBJ2-7, with 9 bases identical to TRBD1. The V gene's germline CDR1 is SSHAT and CDR2 FNYEAQ (reference sequence). The length of the CDR3 is 15 residues. With 5 bases clipped from V and 2 bases from J, the junction kept 7 bases outside the gene matches. The CDR3 loop is CASSPRQGGTYEQYF. The CDR3 coding sequence is TGTGCCAGCAGCCCTAGACAGGGGGGGACCTACGAGCAGTACTTC.

This chain connects TRBV6-5 to TRBJ2-7; 7 bases are shared with TRBD1. This CDR3 is built from 15 residues. After removal of 5 bases from V and 3 bases from J, the junction contained 10 bases not matched to a gene. Germline V CDR1 and CDR2: MNHEY, SVGAGI. In nucleotides, the CDR3 is TGTGCCAGCAGTAACACCCCCGCAGGGGGCTACGAGCAGTACTTC. This gives the protein CASSNTPAGGYEQYF.

The rearrangement links TRBV6-5 to TRBJ2-3; 7 bases fit TRBD2. Per the germline V gene, CDR1 is MNHEY and CDR2 is SVGAGI. V shed 6 bases, J shed 1 base, and the junction held 4 bases outside the gene matches. The CDR3 is 14 amino acids. The CDR3 protein is CASSEGGGTDTQYF. As DNA, the CDR3 is TGTGCCAGCAGCGAGGGAGGGGGCACAGATACGCAGTATTTT.

The rearrangement links TRBV6-5 to TRBJ2-7; 7 bases line up with TRBD1. The germline gives CDR1 MNHEY, CDR2 SVGAGI. The CDR3 has 14 residues. Trimming at V came to 6 bases and at J to 0 bases, leaving 5 bases not matched to a gene. The CDR3 spells CASRWGQSSYEQYF. DNA of the CDR3: TGTGCCAGCAGATGGGGACAGAGCTCCTACGAGCAGTACTTC.

The chain combines TRBV3-1 (or the pseudogene TRBV3-2) with TRBJ1-3; 7 positions match TRBD1. The CDR3 consists of 15 residues. The junction had 9 bases not matched to a gene; V was cut back by 3 bases and J by 7 bases. Per germline, CDR1 LGHDT and CDR2 YNNKEL (reference sequence). The chain's CDR3 is CASSQLTGSLNTIYF. CDR3 in DNA: TGTGCCAGCAGCCAGTTGACAGGGAGCCTGAACACCATATATTTT.

V is TRBV5-5 and J is TRBJ2-5, with D unclear. Germline V CDR1 and CDR2: SGHKS, YYEKEE (reference sequence). The V end was cut by 4 bases, the J end by 2 bases, with 18 bases between. CDR3 length: 16 amino acids. CDR3 protein: CASSLHPPRDQETQYF. DNA for the CDR3: TGTGCCAGCAGCCTCCACCCCCCGAGAGATCAAGAGACCCAGTACTTC.

This chain connects TRBV5-4 to TRBJ1-2; the D gene is possibly TRBD1 (6 bases). Germline V gene sequence: CDR1 SGHNT, CDR2 YYREEE (reference sequence). The V end lost 4 bases, the J end lost 7 bases, and 11 bases lay between the germline ends. The CDR3 covers 12 residues. DNA of the CDR3: TGTGCCAGCAGCCCCGGACAGCGTGGCTACACCTTC. Its translation: CASSPGQRGYTF.

The chain combines TRBV5-4 with TRBJ2-7; the D gene is possibly TRBD2 (6 bases). V was clipped by 3 bases and J by 6 bases, with 16 bases between them. This CDR3 has 14 residues. Per the germline V gene, CDR1 is SGHNT and CDR2 is YYREEE (reference sequence). In DNA form, the CDR3 reads TGTGCCAGCAGCTCCGGGACTTCCCAATTCGAGCAGTACTTC. Its translation is CASSSGTSQFEQYF.

This chain links TRBV24-1 with TRBJ2-2, with 7 nucleotides matching TRBD2. The ends lost 1 base at V and 0 bases at J; junction bases unmatched: 4. From germline, CDR1 is KGHDR and CDR2 SFDVKD. This CDR3 has 17 residues. The CDR3 nucleotides read TGTGCCACCAGTGATTTTCCGGGGGGTTCGAACACCGGGGAGCTGTTTTTT. Protein product: CATSDFPGGSNTGELFF.

V usage is TRBV4-1 and J usage is TRBJ2-3; 13 positions agree with TRBD2. Germline assignment: CDR1 MGHRA and CDR2 YSYEKL. This CDR3 spans 16 amino acids. The junction had 5 bases not matched to a gene; V was cut back by 6 bases and J by 2 bases. The CDR3 sequence: CASRRLAGGVTDTQYF. DNA for the CDR3: TGCGCCAGCAGGCGACTAGCGGGGGGTGTCACAGATACGCAGTATTTT.

The CDR3 nucleotides are TGTGCCAGCAGCCAAGATCGAGGTAGCGGACCGGATACGCAGTATTTT. Translation gives CASSQDRGSGPDTQYF. The rearrangement uses TRBV3-1 (or the pseudogene TRBV3-2) and TRBJ2-3; D perhaps matches TRBD2 (6 bases). This CDR3 region has 16 residues. Germline V gene data show CDR1 as LGHDT and CDR2 as YNNKEL (reference sequence). V was shortened by 0 bases and J by 6 bases, with 16 bases between the two germline ends.